Shown below are 11 T cell receptor beta chains from a single sample sequenced in a study of blood T cell repertoires in COVID-19. Using immunoSEQ multiplex PCR, the repertoire was profiled, and TCRdb retains in-frame clones only, with some absent. The data contain 25,000 or so clones, roughly four fifths of them singletons. The sequencing input was peripheral blood. The source is a human donor in a cohort sampled during active COVID-19.

This sequence joins TRBV7-8 and TRBJ2-3; perhaps TRBD2 as D (6 bases). Germline CDR1 is SGHVS and CDR2 is FQNEAQ. The V and J ends lost 5 bases and 6 bases respectively, with 15 bases between them. CDR3 size: 14 residues. This CDR3 is CASSLRRVGDTQYF. The CDR3 nucleotides are TGTGCCAGCAGCCTCCGGAGGGTTGGGGATACGCAGTATTTT.

This chain joins TRBV30 and TRBJ2-7; D not resolved. Trimming removed 0 bases at V and 2 bases at J, with 11 bases between. The CDR3 covers 14 residues. Germline CDR1 GTSNPN, CDR2 SVGIG (reference sequence). In DNA form, the CDR3 reads TGTGCCTGGAGTGTAACCTGGCACACCTACGAGCAGTACTTC. This sequence encodes CAWSVTWHTYEQYF.

The genes are TRBV6-6 and TRBJ2-2, with D possibly being TRBD1 (5 bases). The CDR3 spans 14 residues. Germline CDR1 is MNHNY and CDR2 is SVGAGI (reference sequence). V was clipped by 5 bases and J by 7 bases, with 14 bases between them. This CDR3 reads CASSRSREYGELFF. CDR3 DNA: TGTGCCAGCAGTCGAAGCAGGGAATACGGGGAGCTGTTTTTT.

The CDR3 loop reads CASSLIPQPETQYF. In DNA form, the CDR3 reads TGTGCCAGCAGCTTAATCCCACAGCCGGAGACCCAGTACTTC. The V and J genes are TRBV7-2 and TRBJ2-5; D gene uncertain. Trimming removed 2 bases from V and 5 bases from J, with 12 bases in between. CDR1 is SGHTA and CDR2 is FQGNSA in the germline V gene. CDR3 length: 14 residues.

The chain has TRBV9 and TRBJ2-1; TRBD1 might be the D (7 bases). Per germline, CDR1 SGDLS and CDR2 YYNGEE. Trimming removed 0 bases at V and 4 bases at J, with 11 bases between. This CDR3 has 15 amino acids. This CDR3 is CASSVDRGGYNEQFF. The CDR3 DNA sequence: TGTGCCAGCAGCGTAGACAGGGGAGGTTACAATGAGCAGTTCTTC.

This clone came up once. V is TRBV6-2 or TRBV6-3 and J is TRBJ1-2, with D unresolved. Germline assignment: CDR1 MNHEY and CDR2 SVGEGT. This CDR3 is built from 15 residues. The V end was cut by 2 bases, the J end by 0 bases, with 10 bases between. DNA of the CDR3: TGTGCCAGCAGTTACAGGCAGGACTCTAACTATGGCTACACCTTC. This encodes CASSYRQDSNYGYTF.

The J gene is TRBJ1-2, the V gene TRBV4-1; 7 positions match TRBD1. J gave up 2 bases and V 3 bases, and 3 bases lay outside the gene matches. This CDR3 is 14 amino acids long. Per the germline V gene, CDR1 is MGHRA and CDR2 is YSYEKL. The CDR3 reads CASSQLQGNYGYTF. CDR3 DNA: TGCGCCAGCAGCCAGTTACAGGGGAACTATGGCTACACCTTC.

This clone appeared once. The chain uses TRBV27 and TRBJ2-1; D remains unclear. Per germline, CDR1 MNHEY and CDR2 SMNVEV (reference sequence). The ends were cut back, 5 bases at V and 8 bases at J, with 13 bases in the middle. The CDR3 extends over 13 amino acids. DNA of the CDR3: TGTGCCAGCAGTGACAAAGGCCCCGATGAGCAGTTCTTC. Translation gives CASSDKGPDEQFF.

This clone was detected only a few times. This chain connects TRBV18 to TRBJ2-2; D remains unclear. Per germline, CDR1 KGHSH and CDR2 LQKENI. This CDR3 spans 16 amino acids. The V end lost 2 bases, the J end lost 3 bases, and 13 bases lay between the germline ends. For the CDR3, the DNA is TGTGCCAGCTCACCAACCCCCCGGGTCGACACCGGGGAGCTGTTTTTT. This gives the protein CASSPTPRVDTGELFF.

The gene calls are TRBV2 and TRBJ1-5, with 11 bases lining up with TRBD1. Germline trimming cut 7 bases from V and 8 bases from J; bases unmatched to any gene: 10. Germline V gives CDR1 SNHLY, CDR2 FYNNEI. The CDR3 covers 15 residues. Written as DNA, the CDR3 is TGTGCCAGCACCTCCGGGACAGGGGGATTGGAGCCCCAGCATTTT. Translated: CASTSGTGGLEPQHF.

This chain links TRBV7-9 with TRBJ2-7; D not resolved. The CDR3 length is 13 residues. CDR1 and CDR2 from the germline V gene are SEHNR and FQNEAQ (reference sequence). V lost 4 bases and J 2 bases, leaving 9 bases between the germline ends. CDR3: CASSSTEPYEQYF. CDR3 bases: TGTGCCAGCAGCTCGACGGAGCCCTACGAGCAGTACTTC.